This TCR beta chain was retrieved from a study of T-cell reconstitution after alpha-beta-depleted transplantation in children. The germline V gene encodes CDR1 SGHRS and CDR2 YFSETQ. The CDR3 totals 15 residues. Trimming took off 0 bases at V and 4 bases at J, with 11 bases between the two ends. This clonotype was seen only a few times. Unique molecular identifiers tagged the TCRbeta library. TCRdb independently ran MiXCR on the PCR reads; one entry per CDR3 protein. The sample lists some 490,000 distinct CDR3 sequences, approximately 12% occurring once. Specimen: PBMCs from the stem cell graft donor, collected from the stem cell graft. The clonotype originates from a human donor who donated a stem cell graft to a child with combined immunodeficiency. The chain uses TRBV5-1 and TRBJ1-3, with no clear D. The CDR3, as DNA: TGCGCCAGCAGCTTGGATATGGAATTGGGAAACACCATATATTTT. Protein: CASSLDMELGNTIYF.